The 29 T cell receptor beta chains below come from one sample, sequenced in a study of T cells in Graves' hyperthyroidism and ophthalmopathy. From RNA transcripts, TCR beta CDR3 regions were amplified. The study used the HTBI primer set for a first-round RT-PCR of the TCR CDR3. TCRdb passed the multiplex PCR reads through MiXCR, listing each CDR3 protein once. The sample has under 450,000 distinct CDR3 sequences, approximately 15% seen once. Material: blood. The source of these receptors is a woman aged 18-29 years with Graves' hyperthyroidism.

This clonotype was detected many times. This chain uses TRBV6-1 with TRBJ2-5; 7 positions agree with TRBD2. The V and J ends lost 8 bases and 5 bases, in that order; junction bases with no gene match: 5. The germline V gene has CDR1 MNHNS and CDR2 SASEGT. This CDR3 region has 12 residues. CDR3 in amino acids: CASGGEGETQYF. The CDR3, as DNA: TGTGCCAGCGGAGGGGAGGGGGAGACCCAGTACTTC.

This clonotype was observed at least ten times. V usage is TRBV7-2 and J usage is TRBJ2-1; the D is unclear. Deletions cut 5 bases from V and 3 bases from J, with 8 bases between. Germline lookup yields CDR1 SGHTA and CDR2 FQGNSA. The CDR3 runs 13 residues. CDR3 coding DNA: TGTGCCAGCAGCGCGCAAAACTACAATGAGCAGTTCTTC. As protein: CASSAQNYNEQFF.

This chain connects TRBV7-9 to TRBJ2-3; D gene unclear. The germline V gene encodes CDR1 SEHNR and CDR2 FQNEAQ (reference sequence). V lost 11 bases, J lost 6 bases, and 12 bases lay in between. This CDR3 contains 11 residues. The CDR3 loop is CAVSIGDTQYF. The DNA of the CDR3 is TGTGCCGTTTCAATCGGGGATACGCAGTATTTT.

This clonotype came up a few times. The chain joins TRBV5-4 to TRBJ2-7; D unresolved. V was pared by 4 bases and J by 5 bases, with 16 bases between. This CDR3 is 14 amino acids long. The germline V gene has CDR1 SGHNT and CDR2 YYREEE (reference sequence). The CDR3, as DNA: TGTGCCAGCAGCCCCAATTTGGGCATCGACGAGCAGTACTTC. Its protein is CASSPNLGIDEQYF.

The V gene is TRBV6-5, the J gene TRBJ1-2; unclear D gene. V was trimmed by 2 bases and J by 4 bases, leaving 5 bases between them. Germline V gives CDR1 MNHEY, CDR2 SVGAGI. The CDR3 covers 12 residues. The CDR3 reads CASSYKPYGYTF. CDR3 bases: TGTGCCAGCAGTTACAAGCCCTATGGCTACACCTTC.

This clonotype was counted only a few times. The rearrangement uses TRBV6-1 and TRBJ1-5, with D unresolved. The CDR3 loop spans 16 amino acids. Germline CDR1 reads MNHNS; CDR2 reads SASEGT. Trimming took 6 bases from V and 0 from J, leaving 15 bases between them. CDR3 DNA: TGTGCCAGCAGCTCCATCGGGCTGAATAGCAATCAGCCCCAGCATTTT. The encoded protein is CASSSIGLNSNQPQHF.

This clonotype was recorded a few times. The chain recombines TRBV20-1 with TRBJ1-4; D is possibly TRBD1 (5 bases). V was trimmed by 0 bases and J by 0 bases, leaving 17 bases between them. The V gene's germline CDR1 is DFQATT and CDR2 SNEGSKA (reference sequence). The CDR3 loop spans 18 amino acids. CDR3 bases: TGCAGTGCTAGAGATGGAGCCAGGGTAATACCAACTAATGAAAAACTGTTTTTT. Translating it yields CSARDGARVIPTNEKLFF.

This clonotype was observed a few times. The genes are TRBV15 and TRBJ2-7, with 9 bases identical to TRBD2. Germline V gene lookup returns CDR1 LNHNV and CDR2 YYDKDF (reference sequence). V gave up 2 bases and J gave up 6 bases; unmatched junction bases: 11. This CDR3 spans 16 amino acids. Here the CDR3 DNA reads TGTGCCACCAGCAGAATAGGCCGCGGGAGGGCCGGCGAGCAGTACTTC. This gives the protein CATSRIGRGRAGEQYF.

The chain joins TRBV12-3 or TRBV12-4 to TRBJ1-4, with a tentative D call TRBD1 (5 bases). V was trimmed by 5 bases and J by 4 bases, leaving 14 bases between them. This CDR3 spans 15 amino acids. The DNA for the CDR3 is TGTGCCAGCAGTGGGACGGCCGATTATAATGAAAAACTGTTTTTT. Its translation is CASSGTADYNEKLFF.

The chain carries TRBV2 and TRBJ2-1, with 7 bases lining up with TRBD1. This CDR3 has 14 residues. V lost 2 bases, J lost 4 bases, and 2 bases stayed unmatched. Germline CDR1 and CDR2: SNHLY and FYNNEI. In DNA form, the CDR3 reads TGTGCCAGCAGTGAATGGGACAGTTACAATGAGCAGTTCTTC. It specifies CASSEWDSYNEQFF.

The chain combines TRBV6-2 or TRBV6-3 with TRBJ1-2; tentative D call: TRBD1 (6 bases). V was shortened by 4 bases and J by 4 bases, with 13 bases between the two germline ends. The CDR3 contains 14 residues. Germline V gene lookup returns CDR1 MNHEY and CDR2 SVGEGT. Written as DNA, the CDR3 is TGTGCCAGCAGTTTGGGGGGCGAGTTCTATGGCTACACCTTC. This encodes CASSLGGEFYGYTF.

This clonotype appeared a few times. The V gene is TRBV5-8, the J gene TRBJ1-5, with unresolved D. The length of the CDR3 is 14 residues. The V and J ends lost 6 bases and 7 bases respectively, with 17 bases between them. CDR1 and CDR2 (germline): SGHTS, YDEGEE. CDR3: CASTPLEGDQPQHF. The CDR3 bases are TGTGCCAGCACCCCCCTCGAGGGCGACCAGCCCCAGCATTTT. Full variable domain (outside the CDR3, taken from reference TRBV5-8 and TRBJ1-5): EAGVTQSPTHLIKTRGQQATLRCSPISGHTSVYWYQQALGLGLQFLLWYDEGEERNRGNFPPRFSGRQFPNYSSELNVNALELEDSALYLCASTPLEGDQPQHFGDGTRLSIL.

In this sample, this clonotype turned up many times. The J gene is TRBJ1-2, the V gene TRBV4-1, with D hard to call. This CDR3 has 15 amino acids. Looked up from germline, CDR1 is MGHRA and CDR2 is YSYEKL. Trimming removed 0 bases at V and 3 bases at J, with 11 bases between. CDR3 in amino acids: CASSQETQTDYGYTF. The CDR3 DNA follows: TGCGCCAGCAGCCAAGAAACCCAGACCGACTATGGCTACACCTTC.

The chain combines TRBV6-1 with TRBJ2-3, with a weak D call TRBD2 (7 bases). Germline V lookup: CDR1 MNHNS, CDR2 SASEGT. The CDR3 loop spans 18 amino acids. V was cut by 6 bases and J by 2 bases, with 24 bases left in between. The CDR3 coding sequence is TGTGCCAGCAGCCCACTACCTTCTGCGGGGGACAACACAGATACGCAGTATTTT. Translating it yields CASSPLPSAGDNTDTQYF.

This clonotype turned up a few times. A read error may account for a junction end that differs from germline. The chain is built from TRBV3-1 and TRBJ2-1; D is uncertain. The CDR3 loop spans 13 amino acids. Germline lookup yields CDR1 LGHDT and CDR2 YNNKEL (reference sequence). This CDR3 is CASSLQTYNEQSF. The CDR3 DNA follows: TGTGCCAGCAGCCTACAGACCTACAATGAGCAGTCCTTC.

V and J are TRBV6-1 and TRBJ1-2; 8 nucleotides match TRBD1. The ends lost 1 base at V and 6 bases at J; junction bases unmatched: 4. CDR3 length: 14 amino acids. Germline V gene data show CDR1 as MNHNS and CDR2 as SASEGT. CDR3: CASSEGAGGDGYTF. DNA of the CDR3: TGTGCCAGCAGTGAAGGCGCAGGGGGCGATGGCTACACCTTC.

This clonotype was detected ten times or more. Here the CDR3 DNA reads TGTGCCAGCAGCCAAGGGGTAGGACGTAACTATGGCTACACCTTC. This codes for CASSQGVGRNYGYTF. The V gene is TRBV3-1, the J gene TRBJ1-2; no clear D gene. This CDR3 is built from 15 residues. Trimming left V 1 base short and J 1 base short, with 10 bases between. Germline-derived CDR1 and CDR2 are LGHDT and YNNKEL (reference sequence). The whole variable domain, remainder taken from reference TRBV3-1 and TRBJ1-2, is DTAVSQTPKYLVTQMGNDKSIKCEQNLGHDTMYWYKQDSKKFLKIMFSYNNKELIINETVPNRFSPKSPDKAHLNLHINSLELGDSAVYFCASSQGVGRNYGYTFGSGTRLTVV.

This clonotype was picked up many times. The J gene is TRBJ2-1, the V gene TRBV7-6, with D possibly TRBD1 on 6 matching bases. CDR1 and CDR2 (germline): SGHVS, FNYEAQ. The CDR3 length is 15 residues. Deletions cut 2 bases from V and 6 bases from J, with 14 bases between. The CDR3 here is CASSLSQGPSNEQFF. The CDR3 DNA reads as TGTGCCAGCAGCTTAAGTCAGGGGCCCTCCAATGAGCAGTTCTTC.

The rearrangement joins TRBV7-9 to TRBJ1-3, with 8 bases that match TRBD1. Germline trimming cut 3 bases from V and 8 bases from J; bases unmatched to any gene: 6. CDR1 and CDR2 from the germline V gene are SEHNR and FQNEAQ (reference sequence). The CDR3 sequence is 14 residues long. The CDR3 is CASSLDRARHTIYF. Written as DNA, the CDR3 is TGTGCCAGCAGCTTGGACAGGGCGCGGCACACCATATATTTT.

This clonotype was seen ten or more times. The rearrangement uses TRBV28 and TRBJ1-1; TRBD1 matches 8 bases. Trimming took 7 bases from V and 7 from J; bases not matched to a gene: 11. The length of the CDR3 is 14 residues. Germline-derived CDR1 and CDR2 are MDHEN and SYDVKM. Written as DNA, the CDR3 is TGTGCCAGCACCTCAGTTGCAACAGGGGGTGAAGCTTTCTTT. Amino acid sequence: CASTSVATGGEAFF.

The J gene is TRBJ1-6, the V gene TRBV7-2, with TRBD1 matching over 9 bases. V trimming: 5 bases; J trimming: 10 bases; junction bases outside the gene matches: 9. The CDR3 totals 15 residues. Germline V lookup: CDR1 SGHTA, CDR2 FQGNSA. As DNA, the CDR3 is TGTGCCAGCAGCCCCCGGGACAGGGAGGCATCACCCCTCCACTTT. Translation: CASSPRDREASPLHF.

V usage is TRBV5-1 and J usage is TRBJ2-3; D not resolved. The CDR3 loop spans 13 amino acids. V was trimmed by 0 bases and J by 13 bases, leaving 15 bases between them. From germline, CDR1 is SGHRS and CDR2 YFSETQ. This chain's CDR3 is CASSLGLRGSEYF. The CDR3 region has the DNA TGCGCCAGCAGCTTGGGATTGAGAGGAAGTGAGTATTTT.

Many counts were recorded for this clonotype. The chain's CDR3 is CASSESRGPGNTIYF. CDR3 sequence (DNA): TGTGCCAGCAGTGAAAGCAGGGGCCCTGGAAACACCATATATTTT. The chain links TRBV2 to TRBJ1-3, with TRBD1 as a possible D gene (6 bases). V shed 2 bases and J shed 2 bases, with 10 bases lying between them. The CDR3 has 15 residues. CDR1 is SNHLY and CDR2 is FYNNEI in the germline V gene.

In the case of this clonotype: One junction end disagrees with the germline gene, perhaps due to a read error. The J gene is TRBJ2-7, the V gene TRBV7-9; 9 bases agree with TRBD2. The V gene's germline CDR1 is SEHNR and CDR2 FQNEAQ (reference sequence). The CDR3 loop spans 19 amino acids. The CDR3 reads CASSQDGAGGAGGLDEQYF. CDR3 in DNA: TGCGCCAGCAGCCAAGATGGGGCCGGAGGGGCGGGGGGGCTGGACGAGCAGTACTTC.

The rearrangement links TRBV6-6 to TRBJ2-5; D may match TRBD1 or TRBD2 (5 bases each). The CDR3 is 16 residues long. V dropped 7 bases and J dropped 7 bases, with 25 bases sitting between them. Per the germline V gene, CDR1 is MNHNY and CDR2 is SVGAGI (reference sequence). CDR3 loop: CASTHEAKGAAGTQYF. In DNA form, the CDR3 reads TGTGCCAGCACCCACGAAGCTAAAGGGGCCGCGGGGACCCAGTACTTC.

The table lists this clonotype with a few counts. The rearrangement uses TRBV6-1 and TRBJ2-3; TRBD2 might be the D (6 bases). The CDR3 is 15 amino acids. CDR1 MNHNS and CDR2 SASEGT come from the germline V gene. V shed 7 bases and J shed 0 bases, with 14 bases lying between them. The CDR3 here is CASKWSGGSTDTQYF. The CDR3 nucleotides read TGTGCCAGCAAATGGTCTGGGGGGAGCACAGATACGCAGTATTTT.

This clonotype was seen repeatedly, ten times or more. V is TRBV5-5 and J is TRBJ2-5; 11 bases line up with TRBD2. Looked up from germline, CDR1 is SGHKS and CDR2 is YYEKEE (reference sequence). V dropped 4 bases and J dropped 0; count of bases not matched to a gene: 11. There are 18 residues in the CDR3. The CDR3 loop is CASSIIAGLAGYQETQYF. The CDR3 coding sequence is TGTGCCAGCAGCATTATTGCCGGACTAGCGGGTTACCAAGAGACCCAGTACTTC.

As concerns this clonotype: Germline and junction disagree at one end, which may indicate a read error. The rearrangement links TRBV20-1 to TRBJ2-1; D is ambiguous. The CDR3 runs to 17 residues. Per germline, CDR1 DFQATT and CDR2 SNEGSKA (reference sequence). CDR3 nucleotides: TGCAGCGCTAGAGGTCGATCCACACCCACATTCTACAATGAGCAGTTCTTC. This codes for CSARGRSTPTFYNEQFF.

The rearrangement uses TRBV10-3 and TRBJ2-5, with D possibly matching TRBD2 (6 bases). This CDR3 is built from 17 residues. The ends were cut back, 0 bases at V and 3 bases at J, with 17 bases in the middle. Per germline, CDR1 ENHRY and CDR2 SYGVKD. The CDR3 DNA sequence: TGTGCCATCAGTGAGTCGATTCCCCCGGGAGTGAAAGAGACCCAGTACTTC. It encodes CAISESIPPGVKETQYF.